The 2 T cell receptor beta chains given below trace back to one sample, sequenced in a study of identifying expanded T cells in peripheral blood. Clones were read by immunoSEQ multiplex PCR, and TCRdb kept only the in-frame ones, dropping some. The top ten clones hold 5.6% of a sample with about 100,000 clones, approximately 86% of them seen once. Input material: blood. These TCRs come from a person aged 18 to 70 in good health.

The V call is TRBV27, the J call TRBJ1-6, with D unclear. The V end lost 6 bases, the J end lost 7 bases, and 16 bases lay between the germline ends. Germline V gene sequence: CDR1 MNHEY, CDR2 SMNVEV (reference sequence). CDR3 length: 15 residues. The CDR3 DNA reads as TGTGCCAGCAGGACTCCGGGCCTTGGCAATTCACCCCTCCACTTT. The encoded protein is CASRTPGLGNSPLHF.

The V and J genes are TRBV7-2 and TRBJ2-6; D is undetermined. This CDR3 spans 13 amino acids. V lost 5 bases to trimming and J lost 4 bases, with 6 bases between them. The germline gives CDR1 SGHTA, CDR2 FQGNSA. The CDR3 DNA reads TGTGCCAGCAGCACCCGAGGGGCCAACGTCCTGACTTTC. The encoded protein is CASSTRGANVLTF.